The T cell receptor beta chain under discussion was sequenced for a study of blood T cells in healthy people across ages. On this clonotype: Its antigen is unidentified.

Findings and limits, study-wide: A roughly linear age-dependent decrease characterized TCR beta diversity per million T cells.

In germline, CDR1 is SNHLY, CDR2 FYNNEI. The CDR3 has 13 residues. V dropped 6 bases and J dropped 3 bases, with 11 bases sitting between them. A sample-barcoded 5' primer and a J-beta primer mix were used in a second PCR of about 6 to 11 cycles. TCRdb reanalysed the 5' RACE reads using MiXCR and keeps one entry per CDR3 protein. Among about 940,000 distinct CDR3 sequences listed, roughly 43% were seen once. This chain joins TRBV2 and TRBJ1-2, with D unclear. The clonotype comes from a man aged 25 to 40 in good health. Sequenced material: blood. CDR3 sequence: CASRAGGDYGYTF. As DNA, the CDR3 is TGTGCCAGCAGGGCCGGCGGGGACTATGGCTACACCTTC.